The T cell receptor (beta chain) described here comes from a study of beta chain features in type 1 diabetes. Study in general: Patients shared similar age, gender and cell yields with healthy donors. Study-level findings and limits: TCRB CDR3 length was moderately but significantly reduced in all four CD4+ subsets of Type 1 diabetes patients. In type 1 diabetes patients, VDJ junctions had fewer insertions; deletions at these junctions were more frequent. Here, the possible influence of HLA type (on TCRB rearrangement) remained unresolved.

Reverse transcription of all isolated RNA meant that expressed TCRB transcripts were sequenced. It was found that naive, central memory and regulatory T cell samples averaged about 4 million reads. Some clones are missing from TCRdb's copy, which holds only in-frame ones; the method was immunoSEQ multiplex PCR. This table has around 340,000 clones, 9.3% appearing once. Trimming shortened V by 4 bases and J by 4 bases, and 18 bases separated the two germline ends. The CDR3 runs to 16 residues. Germline V CDR1 and CDR2: SGHAT, FQNNGV. Worth noting for this clone: Antigen specificity is unknown.

Specimen: central memory CD4+ T cells from blood. The TCR comes from a man aged 25 to 40 with type 1 diabetes. The J gene is TRBJ2-3, the V gene TRBV11-2; tentatively, D is TRBD1 or TRBD2 (7 bases each). CDR3 DNA: TGTGCCAGCAGCTCAGGGGGGGCGCGAAGGGCAGATACGCAGTATTTT. This codes for CASSSGGARRADTQYF. The entire variable domain, with the rest obtained from reference TRBV11-2 and TRBJ2-3, is as follows: EAGVAQSPRYKIIEKRQSVAFWCNPISGHATLYWYQQILGQGPKLLIQFQNNGVVDDSQLPKDRFSAERLKGVDSTLKIQPAKLEDSAVYLCASSSGGARRADTQYFGPGTRLTVL.